The 11 T cell receptor beta chains below all came from one sample that was sequenced in a study of human T cells and chemical hapten exposure. Whole blood, unfractionated, served as the material for total RNA extraction. It was the library that attached unique molecular identifiers to individual cDNA molecules. Using its own MiXCR run on the reads, TCRdb lists one record per CDR3 protein. The sample consists of around 120,000 distinct CDR3 sequences, around 9% of them appearing once. The specimen sequenced was whole blood. The receptors come from a human donor in good health. Some clones in this sample may be carry-over from other donors' samples.

In its sample, this clonotype was seen many times. The gene calls are TRBV5-5 and TRBJ2-2; D is unresolved. Trimming removed 0 bases from V and 0 bases from J, with 3 bases in between. Germline V gives CDR1 SGHKS, CDR2 YYEKEE (reference sequence). The CDR3 is 14 residues long. In nucleotides, the CDR3 is TGTGCCAGCAGCTTGGGTCCGAACACCGGGGAGCTGTTTTTT. This translates into CASSLGPNTGELFF.

This clonotype has a count of ten or more. J is TRBJ1-5 and V is TRBV5-5, with a weak D call TRBD1 (6 bases). CDR1 and CDR2 (germline): SGHKS, YYEKEE (reference sequence). Between the trimmed V and J ends, which lost 4 bases and 0 bases, there was a span of 11 bases. This CDR3 region has 15 residues. CDR3 protein: CASSGGQYSNQPQHF. CDR3 DNA: TGTGCCAGCAGCGGAGGACAGTATAGCAATCAGCCCCAGCATTTT.

The chain employs TRBV7-9 and TRBJ2-5; a weak D match, TRBD1 (6 bases). This CDR3 has 15 amino acids. Germline values: CDR1 SEHNR, CDR2 FQNEAQ (reference sequence). With 2 bases removed from V and 1 base from J, the gap between germline ends came to 11 bases. In nucleotides, the CDR3 is TGTGCCAGCAGCTTACCCCGGACAGTCCAAGAGACCCAGTACTTC. It translates to CASSLPRTVQETQYF.

The gene calls are TRBV7-9 and TRBJ2-7, with 9 bases matching TRBD1. The CDR3 sequence is 16 residues long. V trimming: 3 bases; J trimming: 3 bases; junction bases outside the gene matches: 9. Germline V CDR1 and CDR2: SEHNR, FQNEAQ (reference sequence). CDR3 DNA sequence: TGTGCCAGCAGCTTCGTGGGACAGGGAAAAGACTACGAGCAGTACTTC. Protein: CASSFVGQGKDYEQYF.

V gene TRBV5-1 combines with J gene TRBJ2-1; the D gene is possibly TRBD1 (6 bases). Trimming removed 0 bases at V and 4 bases at J, with 14 bases between. This CDR3 has 16 amino acids. CDR1 is SGHRS and CDR2 is YFSETQ in the germline V gene. The CDR3: CASSLDRAQLYNEQFF. The CDR3 region has the DNA TGCGCCAGCAGCTTGGACAGGGCGCAACTGTACAATGAGCAGTTCTTC. The complete variable domain, with remaining parts taken from reference TRBV5-1 and TRBJ2-1, reads KAGVTQTPRYLIKTRGQQVTLSCSPISGHRSVSWYQQTPGQGLQFLFEYFSETQRNKGNFPGRFSGRQFSNSRSEMNVSTLELGDSALYLCASSLDRAQLYNEQFFGPGTRLTVL.

The V gene is TRBV7-8, the J gene TRBJ1-1, with 7 bases that match TRBD1. The CDR3 has 16 residues. In germline, CDR1 is SGHVS, CDR2 FQNEAQ. V was pared by 0 bases and J by 3 bases, with 7 bases of the junction left unmatched. In DNA form, the CDR3 reads TGTGCCAGCAGCTTAGCCGCGCAGGGGGGGCACACTGAAGCTTTCTTT. Translated, it gives CASSLAAQGGHTEAFF.

The chain combines TRBV7-2 with TRBJ1-1; D unresolved. Trimming removed 5 bases at V and 0 bases at J, with 7 bases between. Per germline, CDR1 SGHTA and CDR2 FQGNSA. CDR3 length: 13 amino acids. The CDR3 spells CASSPYLNTEAFF. CDR3 sequence (DNA): TGTGCCAGCAGCCCGTATCTGAACACTGAAGCTTTCTTT.

This clonotype was seen ten or more times. The chain couples TRBV6-6 to TRBJ1-5, with 7 bases identical to TRBD1. Germline V gene data show CDR1 as MNHNY and CDR2 as SVGAGI (reference sequence). The V segment lost 7 bases and the J segment 7 bases; nucleotides outside the gene matches: 7. This CDR3 spans 13 amino acids. The CDR3 here is CASTTQGWQPQHF. The CDR3 DNA reads as TGTGCCAGCACTACACAGGGGTGGCAGCCCCAGCATTTT.

The J gene is TRBJ2-7, the V gene TRBV7-2; possible D gene TRBD2, 6 bases. V lost 5 bases to trimming and J lost 5 bases, with 13 bases between them. The CDR3 consists of 13 residues. Germline lookup yields CDR1 SGHTA and CDR2 FQGNSA. CDR3 sequence: CASSPTSYHEQYF. The DNA of the CDR3 is TGTGCCAGCAGCCCGACTAGTTACCACGAGCAGTACTTC.

The chain has TRBV4-1 and TRBJ1-5; 8 bases match TRBD1. J was trimmed by 4 bases and V by 2 bases; bases with no gene match: 10. The germline V gene encodes CDR1 MGHRA and CDR2 YSYEKL. This CDR3 region has 17 residues. Written as DNA, the CDR3 is TGCGCCAGCAGCCAACCCGATGGTACAGGGGGTAATCAGCCCCAGCATTTT. Residues: CASSQPDGTGGNQPQHF.

The V gene is TRBV27, the J gene TRBJ2-2; D possibly corresponds to TRBD2 (6 bases). Trimming removed 0 bases from V and 5 bases from J, with 16 bases in between. The CDR3 totals 17 residues. Germline V gene lookup returns CDR1 MNHEY and CDR2 SMNVEV (reference sequence). The CDR3 DNA reads as TGTGCCAGCAGTTTATCTCACGGGGGAACTTGGACCGGGGAGCTGTTTTTT. It translates to CASSLSHGGTWTGELFF.